This is a list of T cell receptor beta chains from one sample in a study of CD8 T cells in ankylosing spondylitis. TCRdb itself ran the 5' RACE reads through MiXCR, one entry per CDR3 protein. There are hundreds of thousands of distinct CDR3 sequences in the sample; 20% occur only once, and less than 15% lies in the top ten. Specimen: blood, either unsorted or a sorted T cell fraction (not recorded which). Source of these receptors: a male donor with ankylosing spondylitis or in good health (not recorded which). Both conserved end residues are part of each CDR3. A D gene is named only where the DNA matches it firmly. Clone size, where shown, is once, few, many, or a class for clones that have expanded.

abundance: few; d_gene: TRBD1; j_gene: TRBJ2-2; v_gene: TRBV7-9; CDR3aa: CASSFGQATPNTGELFF; CDR3nt: TGTGCCAGCAGCTTCGGACAGGCGACTCCGAACACCGGGGAGCTGTTTTTT
abundance: -; d_gene: -; j_gene: TRBJ2-7; v_gene: TRBV28; CDR3aa: CASTLGWGRAYEQYF; CDR3nt: TGTGCCAGCACCCTGGGGTGGGGCAGGGCCTACGAGCAGTACTTC
abundance: -; d_gene: -; j_gene: TRBJ1-5; v_gene: TRBV30; CDR3aa: CAWSVSGDQPQHF; CDR3nt: TGTGCCTGGAGTGTAAGTGGGGATCAGCCCCAGCATTTT
abundance: -; d_gene: -; j_gene: TRBJ2-3; v_gene: TRBV29-1; CDR3aa: CSAQGSLTDTQYF; CDR3nt: TGCAGCGCTCAGGGGAGTTTGACAGATACGCAGTATTTT
abundance: few; d_gene: -; j_gene: TRBJ2-7; v_gene: TRBV12-3/TRBV12-4; CDR3aa: CASSLAIEISYEQYF; CDR3nt: TGTGCCAGCAGTTTGGCGATTGAGATCTCCTACGAGCAGTACTTC
abundance: few; d_gene: TRBD1; j_gene: TRBJ2-5; v_gene: TRBV29-1; CDR3aa: CSVGQGWQETQYF; CDR3nt: TGCAGCGTTGGACAGGGATGGCAAGAGACCCAGTACTTC
abundance: few; d_gene: TRBD1; j_gene: TRBJ2-7; v_gene: TRBV28; CDR3aa: CASSFSEGAAYEQYF; CDR3nt: TGTGCCAGCAGTTTTAGCGAGGGGGCAGCCTACGAGCAGTACTTC
abundance: few; d_gene: TRBD1; j_gene: TRBJ2-7; v_gene: TRBV10-2; CDR3aa: CASSGGTGGTYEQYF; CDR3nt: TGCGCCAGCAGTGGAGGGACAGGAGGGACCTACGAGCAGTACTTC
abundance: -; d_gene: TRBD1; j_gene: TRBJ2-1; v_gene: TRBV7-9; CDR3aa: CASSQVQGAYYNEQFF; CDR3nt: TGTGCCAGCAGCCAAGTTCAGGGGGCTTACTACAATGAGCAGTTCTTC
abundance: -; d_gene: TRBD2; j_gene: TRBJ2-4; v_gene: TRBV6-1; CDR3aa: CASSPSSGAQNIQYF; CDR3nt: TGTGCCAGCAGCCCCTCTAGCGGGGCACAAAACATTCAGTACTTC
abundance: once; d_gene: -; j_gene: TRBJ1-1; v_gene: TRBV4-1; CDR3aa: CASSQDAVMQGGGVNTEAFF; CDR3nt: TGCGCCAGCAGCCAAGATGCGGTTATGCAGGGAGGAGGGGTGAACACTGAAGCTTTCTTT
abundance: few; d_gene: TRBD1; j_gene: TRBJ1-2; v_gene: TRBV27; CDR3aa: CASRPRGLIYGYTF; CDR3nt: TGTGCCAGCAGGCCCAGGGGGCTTATCTATGGCTACACCTTC
abundance: few; d_gene: -; j_gene: TRBJ2-7; v_gene: TRBV20-1; CDR3aa: CSAKAGGVYEQYF; CDR3nt: TGCAGTGCCAAGGCTGGCGGAGTCTACGAGCAGTACTTC
abundance: -; d_gene: -; j_gene: TRBJ2-7; v_gene: TRBV21-1; CDR3aa: CATKGQGDSYEQYF; CDR3nt: TGTGCCACCAAGGGACAGGGCGACTCCTACGAGCAGTACTTC
abundance: -; d_gene: -; j_gene: TRBJ1-1; v_gene: TRBV15; CDR3aa: CATKLTNTEAFF; CDR3nt: TGTGCCACCAAACTGACGAACACTGAAGCTTTCTTT
abundance: few; d_gene: -; j_gene: TRBJ2-5; v_gene: TRBV9; CDR3aa: CASSVAGGAGYQETQYF; CDR3nt: TGTGCCAGCAGCGTAGCGGGGGGCGCAGGGTATCAAGAGACCCAGTACTTC
abundance: -; d_gene: TRBD1; j_gene: TRBJ2-7; v_gene: TRBV5-1; CDR3aa: CASSQAGTGLSSYEQYF; CDR3nt: TGCGCCAGCAGCCAAGCCGGGACAGGCCTTAGCTCCTACGAGCAGTACTTC
abundance: few; d_gene: -; j_gene: TRBJ2-5; v_gene: TRBV10-1; CDR3aa: CASSESSGGGLETQYF; CDR3nt: TGCGCCAGCAGTGAGTCTTCTGGGGGGGGGCTGGAGACCCAGTACTTC
abundance: many; d_gene: TRBD2; j_gene: TRBJ2-3; v_gene: TRBV10-3; CDR3aa: CAMASGGQSTDTQYF; CDR3nt: TGTGCCATGGCTAGCGGGGGCCAGAGCACAGATACGCAGTATTTT
abundance: few; d_gene: TRBD2; j_gene: TRBJ2-3; v_gene: TRBV12-3/TRBV12-4; CDR3aa: CASTPSVAGEADTQYF; CDR3nt: TGTGCCAGCACCCCTTCCGTAGCGGGGGAGGCAGATACGCAGTATTTT
abundance: -; d_gene: TRBD1; j_gene: TRBJ1-5; v_gene: TRBV2; CDR3aa: CASSIGQGFNQPQHF; CDR3nt: TGTGCCAGCAGTATCGGACAGGGGTTCAATCAGCCCCAGCATTTT
abundance: -; d_gene: -; j_gene: TRBJ2-2; v_gene: TRBV25-1; CDR3aa: CASSDSLGTGELFF; CDR3nt: TGTGCCAGCAGTGACTCCCTGGGAACCGGGGAGCTGTTTTTT
abundance: -; d_gene: -; j_gene: TRBJ2-7; v_gene: TRBV5-1; CDR3aa: CASSLEPGERGYEQYF; CDR3nt: TGCGCCAGCAGCTTGGAGCCGGGGGAAAGGGGCTACGAGCAGTACTTC
abundance: -; d_gene: -; j_gene: TRBJ2-7; v_gene: TRBV6-2/TRBV6-3; CDR3aa: CASSPAGGVSYEQYF; CDR3nt: TGTGCCAGCAGTCCCGCCGGAGGGGTCTCCTACGAGCAGTACTTC
abundance: -; d_gene: TRBD1; j_gene: TRBJ1-1; v_gene: TRBV7-8; CDR3aa: CASSPWDRANTEAFF; CDR3nt: TGTGCCAGCAGCCCCTGGGACAGGGCGAACACTGAAGCTTTCTTT
abundance: -; d_gene: -; j_gene: TRBJ2-7; v_gene: TRBV7-2; CDR3aa: CASSLTGRGTYEQYF; CDR3nt: TGTGCCAGCAGCCTAACGGGAAGAGGTACCTACGAGCAGTACTTC
abundance: -; d_gene: TRBD2; j_gene: TRBJ2-5; v_gene: TRBV11-2; CDR3aa: CASSLGVAGGPRQETQYF; CDR3nt: TGTGCCAGCAGCTTAGGAGTAGCGGGGGGGCCAAGGCAAGAGACCCAGTACTTC